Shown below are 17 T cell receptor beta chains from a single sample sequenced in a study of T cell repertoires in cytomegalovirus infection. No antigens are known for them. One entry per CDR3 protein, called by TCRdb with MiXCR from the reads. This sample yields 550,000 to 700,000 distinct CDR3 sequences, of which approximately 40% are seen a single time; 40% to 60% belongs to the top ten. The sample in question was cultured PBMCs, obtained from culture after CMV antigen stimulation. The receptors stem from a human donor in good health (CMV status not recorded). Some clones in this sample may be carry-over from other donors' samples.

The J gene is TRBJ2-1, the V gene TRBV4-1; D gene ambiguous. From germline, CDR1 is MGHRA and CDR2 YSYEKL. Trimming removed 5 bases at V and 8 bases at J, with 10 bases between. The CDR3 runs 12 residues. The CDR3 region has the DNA TGCGCCAGCAGCTTCAATTCCGATGAGCAGTTCTTC. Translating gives CASSFNSDEQFF.

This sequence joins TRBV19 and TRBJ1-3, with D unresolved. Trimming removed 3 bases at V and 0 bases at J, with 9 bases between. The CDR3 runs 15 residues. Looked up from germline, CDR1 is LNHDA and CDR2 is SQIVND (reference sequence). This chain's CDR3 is CASSITDYSGNTIYF. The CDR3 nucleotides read TGTGCCAGTAGTATCACAGATTACTCTGGAAACACCATATATTTT.

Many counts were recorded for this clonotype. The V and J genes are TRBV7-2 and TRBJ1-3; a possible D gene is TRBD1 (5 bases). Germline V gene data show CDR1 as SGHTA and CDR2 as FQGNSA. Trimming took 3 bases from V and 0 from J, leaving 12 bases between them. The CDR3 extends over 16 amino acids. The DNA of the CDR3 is TGTGCCAGCAGCTTGTTGACAGCCTTCTCTGGAAACACCATATATTTT. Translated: CASSLLTAFSGNTIYF.

CDR3 bases: TGTGCCAGCAGCTTAGACCCTGGCAGGGCAGAAGGCTACACCTTC. It encodes CASSLDPGRAEGYTF. This rearrangement joins TRBV7-9 to TRBJ1-2, with D perhaps matching TRBD1 (5 bases). Deletions cut 1 base from V and 8 bases from J, with 17 bases between. Germline V gives CDR1 SEHNR, CDR2 FQNEAQ (reference sequence). CDR3 size: 15 residues.

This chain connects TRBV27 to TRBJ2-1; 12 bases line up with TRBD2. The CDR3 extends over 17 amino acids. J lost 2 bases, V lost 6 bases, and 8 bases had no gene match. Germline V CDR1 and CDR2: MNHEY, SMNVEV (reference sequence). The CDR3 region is CASRSLAGGGPYNEQFF. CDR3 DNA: TGTGCCAGCAGATCCCTAGCGGGAGGGGGCCCCTACAATGAGCAGTTCTTC.

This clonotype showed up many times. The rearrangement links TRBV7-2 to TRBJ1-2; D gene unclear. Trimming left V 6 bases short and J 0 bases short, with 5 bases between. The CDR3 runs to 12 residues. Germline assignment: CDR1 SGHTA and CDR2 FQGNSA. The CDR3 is CASSVANYGYTF. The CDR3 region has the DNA TGTGCCAGCAGTGTAGCTAACTATGGCTACACCTTC.

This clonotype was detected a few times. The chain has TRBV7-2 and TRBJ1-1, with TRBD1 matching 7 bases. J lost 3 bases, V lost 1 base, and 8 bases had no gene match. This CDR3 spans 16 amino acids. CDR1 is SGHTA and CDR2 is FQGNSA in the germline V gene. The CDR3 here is CASSLGVGRGDTEAFF. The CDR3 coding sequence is TGTGCCAGCAGCTTAGGTGTGGGCAGGGGGGACACTGAAGCTTTCTTT.

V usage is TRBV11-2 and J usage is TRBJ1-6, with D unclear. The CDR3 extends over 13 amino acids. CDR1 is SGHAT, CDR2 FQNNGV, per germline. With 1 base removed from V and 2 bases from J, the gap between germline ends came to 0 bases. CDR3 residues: CASSLAYNSPLHF. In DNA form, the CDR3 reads TGTGCCAGCAGCTTAGCCTATAATTCACCCCTCCACTTT.

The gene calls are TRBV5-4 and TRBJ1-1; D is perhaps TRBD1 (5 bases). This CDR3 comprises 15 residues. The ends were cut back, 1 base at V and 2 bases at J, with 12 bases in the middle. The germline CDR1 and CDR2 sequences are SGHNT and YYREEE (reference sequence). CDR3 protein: CASSLSRGINTEAFF. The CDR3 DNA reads TGTGCCAGCAGCTTGTCTAGGGGTATCAACACTGAAGCTTTCTTT. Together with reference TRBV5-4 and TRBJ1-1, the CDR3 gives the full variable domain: ETGVTQSPTHLIKTRGQQVTLRCSSQSGHNTVSWYQQALGQGPQFIFQYYREEENGRGNFPPRFSGLQFPNYSSELNVNALELDDSALYLCASSLSRGINTEAFFGQGTRLTVV.

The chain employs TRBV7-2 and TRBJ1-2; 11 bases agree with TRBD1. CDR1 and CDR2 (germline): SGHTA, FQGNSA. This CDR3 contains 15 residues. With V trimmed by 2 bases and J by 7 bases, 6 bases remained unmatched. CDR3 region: CASSLFGQGARGYTF. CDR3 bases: TGTGCCAGCAGCTTATTTGGACAGGGGGCGCGTGGCTACACCTTC.

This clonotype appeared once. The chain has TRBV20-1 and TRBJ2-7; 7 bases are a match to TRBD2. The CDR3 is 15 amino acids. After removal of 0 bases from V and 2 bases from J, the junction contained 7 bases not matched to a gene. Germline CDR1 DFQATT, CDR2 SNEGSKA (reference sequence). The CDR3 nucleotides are TGCAGTGCTAGAGAGTGGCGGGAGAGGGCCTACGAGCAGTACTTC. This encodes CSAREWRERAYEQYF.

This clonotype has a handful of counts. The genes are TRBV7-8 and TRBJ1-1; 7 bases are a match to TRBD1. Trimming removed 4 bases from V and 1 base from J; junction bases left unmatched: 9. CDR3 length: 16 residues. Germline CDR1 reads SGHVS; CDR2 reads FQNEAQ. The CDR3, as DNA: TGTGCCAGCAGCTCGACCGGGGACAGAAGGAACACTGAAGCTTTCTTT. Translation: CASSSTGDRRNTEAFF.

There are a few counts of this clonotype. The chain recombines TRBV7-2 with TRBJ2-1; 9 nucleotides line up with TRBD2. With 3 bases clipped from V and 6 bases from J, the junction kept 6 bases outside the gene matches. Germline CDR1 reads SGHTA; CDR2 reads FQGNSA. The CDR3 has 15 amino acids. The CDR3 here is CASSFGGGAGNEQFF. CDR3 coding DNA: TGTGCCAGCAGCTTTGGCGGGGGGGCGGGCAATGAGCAGTTCTTC.

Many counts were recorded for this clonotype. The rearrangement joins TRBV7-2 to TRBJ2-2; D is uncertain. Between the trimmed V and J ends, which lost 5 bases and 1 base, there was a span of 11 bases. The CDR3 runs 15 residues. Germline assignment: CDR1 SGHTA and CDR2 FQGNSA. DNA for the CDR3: TGTGCCAGCAGCCGCACCCCCGGGAACACCGGGGAGCTGTTTTTT. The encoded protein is CASSRTPGNTGELFF. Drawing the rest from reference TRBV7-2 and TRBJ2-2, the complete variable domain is GAGVSQSPSNKVTEKGKDVELRCDPISGHTALYWYRQSLGQGLEFLIYFQGNSAPDKSGLPSDRFSAERTGGSVSTLTIQRTQQEDSAVYLCASSRTPGNTGELFFGEGSRLTVL.

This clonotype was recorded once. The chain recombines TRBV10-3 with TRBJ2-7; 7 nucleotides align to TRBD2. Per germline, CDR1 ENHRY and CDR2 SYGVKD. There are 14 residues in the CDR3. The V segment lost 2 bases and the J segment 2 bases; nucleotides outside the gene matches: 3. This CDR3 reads CAISEPSGPYEQYF. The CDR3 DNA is TGTGCCATCAGTGAGCCTAGCGGCCCCTACGAGCAGTACTTC.

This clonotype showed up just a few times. CDR3 in amino acids: CSARDLFPPDTQYF. CDR3 in DNA: TGCAGTGCTAGAGATCTTTTCCCCCCAGATACGCAGTATTTT. The rearrangement links TRBV20-1 to TRBJ2-3, with D unclear. The V gene lost 0 bases and the J gene lost 4 bases, with 11 bases spanning the gap. CDR1 is DFQATT, CDR2 SNEGSKA, per germline (reference sequence). The CDR3 totals 14 residues.

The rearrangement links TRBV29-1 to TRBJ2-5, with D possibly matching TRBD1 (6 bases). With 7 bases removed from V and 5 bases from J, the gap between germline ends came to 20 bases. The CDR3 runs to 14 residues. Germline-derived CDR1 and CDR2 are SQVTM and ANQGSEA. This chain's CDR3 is CSAVGGGLSETQYF. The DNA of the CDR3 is TGCAGCGCTGTTGGGGGCGGACTTTCGGAGACCCAGTACTTC. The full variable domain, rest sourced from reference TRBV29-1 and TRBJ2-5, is SAVISQKPSRDICQRGTSLTIQCQVDSQVTMMFWYRQQPGQSLTLIATANQGSEATYESGFVIDKFPISRPNLTFSTLTVSNMSPEDSSIYLCSAVGGGLSETQYFGPGTRLLVL.